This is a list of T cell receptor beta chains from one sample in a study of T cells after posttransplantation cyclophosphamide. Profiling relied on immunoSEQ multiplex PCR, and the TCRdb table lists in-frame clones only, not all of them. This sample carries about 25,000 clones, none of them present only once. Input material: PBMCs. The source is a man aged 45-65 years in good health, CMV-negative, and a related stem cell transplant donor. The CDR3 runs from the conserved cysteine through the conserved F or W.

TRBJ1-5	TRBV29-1	CSVGQGGNQPQHF
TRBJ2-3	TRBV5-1	CASSLAWPSGSATDTQYF
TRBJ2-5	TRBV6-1	CASSTGTGDVETQYF
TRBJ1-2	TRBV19	CASSIDSRTGPGYTF
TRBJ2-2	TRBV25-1	CASRQTGTGTNTGELFF
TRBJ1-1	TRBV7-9	CASSFGTENTEAFF
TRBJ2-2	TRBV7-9	CASAGPSGGIGELFF
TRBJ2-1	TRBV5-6	CASGDRVDNEQFF
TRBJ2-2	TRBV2	CASSAPEDYGELFF
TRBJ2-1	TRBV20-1	CSARTNNEQFF
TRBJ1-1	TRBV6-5	CASSYSTRTEAFF
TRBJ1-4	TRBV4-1	CASSQQPGQGSTTKEKLFF
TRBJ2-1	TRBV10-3	CAMGTPPLLRTYNEQFF
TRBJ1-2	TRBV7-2	CASSLIDSYYGYTF
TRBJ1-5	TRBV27	CASSKDRSSNQPQHF
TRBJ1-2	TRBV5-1	CASRRGQGAGGYTF
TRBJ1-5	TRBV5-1	CASSLERTGQPQHF
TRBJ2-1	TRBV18	CASSNAAGQDYNEQFF
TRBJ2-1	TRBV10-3	CAISDEGKGFNEQFF
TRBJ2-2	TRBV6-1	CASSEAPRRSNTGELFF
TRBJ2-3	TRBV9	CASSPGPPRNTDTQYF
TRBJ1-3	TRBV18	CASSLNSPSSGNTIYF
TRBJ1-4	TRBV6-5	CASSPGRRNEKLFF
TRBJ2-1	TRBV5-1	CASSLAILSNEQFF
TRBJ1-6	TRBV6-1	CASSGARGGVTGSPLHF
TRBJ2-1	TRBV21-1	CASSRCFPRGQNEQFF
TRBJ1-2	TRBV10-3	CATRTTGHANYGYTF
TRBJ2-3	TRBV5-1	CASSLAQSTDTQYF
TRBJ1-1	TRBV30	CAWSGAGGRNTEAFF
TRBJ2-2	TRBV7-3	CASSLFLAGEDTGELFF
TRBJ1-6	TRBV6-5	CASSYDTGHSPLHF
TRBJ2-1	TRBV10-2	CASSELAGTYNEQFF
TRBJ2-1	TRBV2	CASSDSSGGDNEQFF
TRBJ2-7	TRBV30	CAWSVSMLTGGAYEQYF
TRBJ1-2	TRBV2	CASSDSVIPNYGYTF
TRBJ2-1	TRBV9	CASSRAGGLAGGGEQFF
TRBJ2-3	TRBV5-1	CASSRDSDTQYF
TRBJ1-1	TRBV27	CASSSQGTEAFF
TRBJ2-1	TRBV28	CASTSAASGYNEQFF
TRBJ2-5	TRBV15	CATSPRGRDETQYF
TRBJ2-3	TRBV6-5	CASTYGDRGTDTQYF
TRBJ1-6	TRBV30	CAWNLRRSPLHF
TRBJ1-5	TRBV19	CASSLGAGNQPQHF
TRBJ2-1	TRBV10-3	CATLAGQTYNEQFF
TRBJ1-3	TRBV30	CARGTSGNTIYF
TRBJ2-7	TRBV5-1	CASSLASGSDEQYF